This entry concerns a single T cell receptor beta chain. The CDR3 spans 13 residues. CDR1 and CDR2 from the germline V gene are SQVTM and ANQGSEA. V lost 2 bases and J 0 bases, leaving 7 bases between the germline ends. Once RNA had been extracted, it was reverse transcribed into cDNA to act as the sequencing template. Profiled with immunoSEQ multiplex PCR; TCRdb holds only in-frame clones, not every one. The sample carries about 200,000 clones, less than 70% recorded once. The sample comes from a study of CD8+ T cells in alopecia areata. Study overall: The drug, oral tofacitinib, was given to treated patients at 5 to 10 mg twice daily.

Treatment here: oral pan-JAK inhibitor, 5-10 mg twice daily. The source is a human donor with alopecia areata. The specimen was CD4+ T cells sorted from blood, collected around week 50, from a patient treated with tofacitinib. The chain recombines TRBV29-1 with TRBJ1-1, with D hard to call. CDR3 sequence: CSVEYFLNTEAFF. The CDR3 DNA sequence: TGCAGCGTTGAATACTTTTTGAACACTGAAGCTTTCTTT.